The clone carrying this T cell receptor beta chain was seen more than once but under ten times. Its specificity is not known. The CDR3 runs to 13 residues. The germline V gene has CDR1 SNHLY and CDR2 FYNNEI. Trimming cost V 6 bases and J 2 bases, with 5 bases left between them. This record belongs to a study of beta chain features in type 1 diabetes. Study-wide results and limits: In every one of the four CD4+ subsets, TCRB CDR3s were moderately but significantly shorter in Type 1 diabetes patients. Fewer junction insertions and more nucleotide deletions appeared in type 1 diabetes patients.

Via the markers CD45RO/CCR7/CD25/CD127/CD95/CD27, stem cell-like memory, regulatory, central memory and naive CD4+ cells were sorted. Sorted populations all exceeded 95% purity. The investigators reverse transcribed all of the isolated RNA, so they sequenced expressed TCRB transcripts. Clones were sequenced by immunoSEQ multiplex PCR, and TCRdb holds only the in-frame ones, with some missing. Here the sample spans 300,000 to 400,000 clones, approximately 13% being singletons. The receptor was derived from a woman between 18 and 29 years old with type 1 diabetes. The source material was naive CD4+ T cells from blood. The rearrangement uses TRBV2 and TRBJ2-6; no firm D call. CDR3: CASSSAGANVLTF. CDR3 bases: TGTGCCAGCAGCTCCGCTGGGGCCAACGTCCTGACTTTC.